Listed here is a single TCR beta chain. As yet, its antigen is unknown. The data originate from a study of T-cell reconstitution after alpha-beta-depleted transplantation in children. This CDR3 comprises 14 residues. The germline V gene encodes CDR1 SGHRS and CDR2 YFSETQ. V was clipped by 3 bases and J by 1 base; unmatched bases: 1. TCRbeta library construction was performed incorporating unique molecular identifiers. TCRdb re-derived calls from the PCR reads in MiXCR, one entry per CDR3 protein. The table has almost 250,000 distinct CDR3 sequences, about 26% seen once. Study findings and constraints: Two months or so post-transplant, alpha-beta T cells reportedly derived from several hundred expanded graft clones. After one year, T-cell counts and TCRbeta diversity mostly came from new T cells. TCRbeta diversity was high at day 60 in some patients (a result of surviving recipient T cells and thymic progenitors).

The sequences come from PBMCs, collected before TCRalphabeta/CD19-depleted stem cell transplant. The rearrangement links TRBV5-1 to TRBJ1-2; 9 bases match TRBD1. This receptor was identified in a girl aged 2 to 10 with Fanconi anemia, due to receive a stem cell transplant. CDR3 sequence: CASSSTGGNYGYTF. CDR3 DNA: TGCGCCAGCAGCTCGACAGGGGGTAACTATGGCTACACCTTC.